This paragraph reports one T cell receptor beta chain. Data came from immunoSEQ multiplex PCR; TCRdb stores just in-frame clones and leaves some out. The data contain over 65,000 clones, over 85% of them singletons. This sample stems from a study of blood T cell repertoires in COVID-19. CDR3 size: 15 residues. Germline V gene lookup returns CDR1 LNHDA and CDR2 SQIVND (reference sequence). V shed 6 bases, J shed 1 base, and the junction held 8 bases outside the gene matches. The chain is built from TRBV19 and TRBJ2-5; 7 positions agree with TRBD2. This clonotype was obtained from a human donor in a cohort sampled during active COVID-19. The source material was peripheral blood. CDR3 in amino acids: CASREAGLPQETQYF. The CDR3 region has the DNA TGTGCCAGTAGAGAGGCGGGACTACCCCAAGAGACCCAGTACTTC.